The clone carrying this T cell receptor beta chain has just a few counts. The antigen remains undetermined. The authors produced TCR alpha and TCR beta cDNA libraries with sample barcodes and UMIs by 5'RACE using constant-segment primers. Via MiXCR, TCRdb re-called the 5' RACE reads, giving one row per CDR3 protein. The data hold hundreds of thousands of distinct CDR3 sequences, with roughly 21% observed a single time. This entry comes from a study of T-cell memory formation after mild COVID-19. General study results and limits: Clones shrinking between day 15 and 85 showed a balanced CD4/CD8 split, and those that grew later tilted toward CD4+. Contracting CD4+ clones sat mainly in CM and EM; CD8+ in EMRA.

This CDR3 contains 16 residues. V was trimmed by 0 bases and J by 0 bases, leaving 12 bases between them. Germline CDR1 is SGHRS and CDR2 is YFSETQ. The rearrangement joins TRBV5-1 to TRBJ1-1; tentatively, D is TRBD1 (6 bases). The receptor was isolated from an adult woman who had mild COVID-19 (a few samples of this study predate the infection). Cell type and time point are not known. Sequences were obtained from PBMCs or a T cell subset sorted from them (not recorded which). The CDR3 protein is CASSLVPGDMNTEAFF. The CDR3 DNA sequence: TGCGCCAGCAGCTTGGTGCCAGGGGACATGAACACTGAAGCTTTCTTT.